This TCR beta chain was obtained from a study of cytomegalovirus exposure and HLA in healthy donors. Study summary: Within an early data release were about 85 million unique TCRs drawn from HLA-typed donors.

General study points: TCR beta chain V- and J-gene trimming was linked, in a later analysis, to a missense variant in DCLRE1C. According to an earlier analysis, most TCR beta V segments yielded productive rearrangements about 87% or about 30% of the time. The classifier reportedly diagnosed cytomegalovirus status with high sensitivity and specificity.

Primers: 60 Vbeta forward and 13 Jbeta reverse. Repertoires were generated with immunoSEQ multiplex PCR, while TCRdb's copy carries only in-frame clones and drops some. Here the sample spans 98,000 or so clones, more than 60% being singletons. On this clone: The antigen remains unidentified. This same CDR3 is encoded by further DNA sequences in the sample.

The germline V gene encodes CDR1 SGHDN and CDR2 FVKESK. The CDR3 runs 18 residues. V was clipped by 1 base and J by 1 base; unmatched bases: 10. The sample was PBMCs. V gene TRBV14 combines with J gene TRBJ1-1, with 9 bases lining up with TRBD1. This TCR was sampled from a human donor in good health. The CDR3 protein is CASSQVSVRDRANTEAFF. The DNA of the CDR3 is TGTGCCAGCAGCCAAGTTAGTGTCCGGGACAGGGCGAACACTGAAGCTTTCTTT.